The sequence of this TCR beta chain was determined in a study of T cell responses to AZD1222 COVID-19 vaccine. At the level of the study: Analysis merged second doses at about 4 or about 12 weeks. Points from the study as a whole: Repertoires were obtained only post-peak T cell response.

Germline trimming cut 7 bases from V and 7 bases from J; bases unmatched to any gene: 7. The CDR3 is made up of 13 amino acids. CDR1 ENHRY and CDR2 SYGVKD come from the germline V gene. To note about this clone: Its antigen is unknown.

The method was immunoSEQ multiplex PCR; TCRdb's version includes in-frame clones alone and lacks a portion of them. The sample has about 100,000 clones; about 83% are singletons. The rearrangement links TRBV10-3 to TRBJ1-5, with 7 nucleotides matching TRBD1. This specimen consisted of peripheral blood, obtained on day 0 of AZD1222 vaccination. The receptor was isolated from an adult in good health. CDR3 sequence (DNA): TGTGCCATCAAAGGAGACAGGGACCAGCCCCAGCATTTT. It specifies CAIKGDRDQPQHF.